Sequencing of this TCR beta chain was carried out in a study of human T cells and chemical hapten exposure. Overall study context: Minor volume differences among pooled libraries chiefly drove per-sample TCR yield variation. Findings and limits, study-wide: After DPC sensitization, TCRs above 1 in 1000 frequency showed no change.

This clonotype has ten or more counts. Its antigen is unidentified. Separate cDNA molecules received unique molecular identifiers, which the library attached to them. The authors' processing: Per sample, the median was around 100,000 TCRs, with values from roughly 23,000 to 700,000. TCRdb re-derived calls from the reads in MiXCR, one entry per CDR3 protein. TCRdb's processing, not the authors' own work, is the source of the V and J calls. The sample holds fewer than 150,000 distinct CDR3 sequences, over 7.5% seen once. Whole blood, unfractionated, served as the material for total RNA extraction. CDR1 and CDR2 (germline): LGHDT, YNNKEL (reference sequence). Deletions cut 1 base from V and 6 bases from J, with 19 bases between. The CDR3 runs to 18 residues.

This rearrangement joins TRBV3-1 to TRBJ1-6, with D possibly being TRBD1 (5 bases). This TCR was sampled from a human donor in good health. Some clones in this sample may be carry-over from other donors' samples. The sequenced sample consisted of whole blood. CDR3 residues: CASSQGSGGRGFNSPLHF. The CDR3 nucleotides are TGTGCCAGCAGCCAAGGATCAGGTGGTAGGGGCTTTAATTCACCCCTCCACTTT.